This T cell receptor beta chain was sequenced during a study of blood T cell repertoires in COVID-19. At the level of the study: Some COVID-19 samples were acute and others convalescent; all came from the United States, Italy and Spain. Sources were T cells, B-cell-depleted T cells, or PBMCs; the material itself was cDNA or gDNA.

Germline loops: CDR1 SGHNT, CDR2 YYREEE (reference sequence). This CDR3 is built from 14 residues. V was pared by 1 base and J by 0 bases, with 8 bases between. A Seattle source enrolled patients during active infection and followed them longitudinally. Original data processing: Using reference gene primer amplification, nucleated cell counts were estimated. The method was immunoSEQ multiplex PCR; TCRdb's version includes in-frame clones alone and lacks a portion of them. The DNA was the basis for D and trimming; V, J and clone size are from that table. The profile shows approximately 150,000 clones, roughly 93% of them singletons.

The rearrangement joins TRBV5-4 to TRBJ2-7; no reliable D call. The source material was peripheral blood. The TCR sequence derives from a woman aged 55-75 years with COVID-19, enrolled during active disease. This chain's CDR3 is CASSLLGNSYEQYF. CDR3 sequence (DNA): TGTGCCAGCAGCTTGCTCGGTAACTCCTACGAGCAGTACTTC.